Listed below are T cell receptor beta chains from one sample, sequenced in a study of long-term antiretroviral therapy in people with HIV. TCRdb's table, derived via immunoSEQ multiplex PCR, lists solely in-frame clones and lacks some. Seen here are 14,000 or so clones, more than 65% observed once, and the top ten hold around a quarter. The sample was unsorted PBMCs, taken 3.1 years after starting antiretroviral therapy. The receptors were gathered from a man aged 40-55 years with HIV. Both conserved end residues are part of each CDR3. The order of the fields is J gene, clone size, D gene, V gene, CDR3 DNA, CDR3 protein. A D gene is named only where the DNA matches it firmly. Clone size is not always given. Where it is, it says once, few, many or a class for expanded clones.

J: TRBJ1-1
size: .
D: .
V: TRBV20-1
DNA: TGCAGTGCTAGTAACACTGAAGCTTTCTTT
CDR3: CSASNTEAFF

J: TRBJ1-4
size: .
D: TRBD1
V: TRBV5-6
DNA: TGTGCCAGCAGCTTGCTAGGACAGGGATCGGAAAAACTGTTTTTT
CDR3: CASSLLGQGSEKLFF

J: TRBJ1-1
size: .
D: .
V: TRBV6-5
DNA: TGTGCCAGCAGGACAGGTGGTATGAACACTGAAGCTTTCTTT
CDR3: CASRTGGMNTEAFF

J: TRBJ1-1
size: .
D: TRBD1
V: TRBV7-8
DNA: TGTGCCAGCAGCTTTACAGGGGTCACTGAAGCTTTCTTT
CDR3: CASSFTGVTEAFF

J: TRBJ2-1
size: .
D: TRBD2
V: TRBV2
DNA: TGTGCCAGCAGTGAAACTTTGGCTAGCGGGAACAATGAGCAGTTCTTC
CDR3: CASSETLASGNNEQFF

J: TRBJ2-7
size: .
D: .
V: TRBV18
DNA: TGTGCCAGCTCACCACTTTTCCAGACCTACGAGCAGTACTTC
CDR3: CASSPLFQTYEQYF

J: TRBJ2-4
size: .
D: TRBD2
V: TRBV7-2
DNA: TGTGCCAGCAGCTTAGCCAGCGGGGGAAACATTCAGTACTTC
CDR3: CASSLASGGNIQYF

J: TRBJ1-5
size: .
D: .
V: TRBV6-1
DNA: TGTGCCAGCAGTGAAGGGGGAGTGCAGCCCCAGCATTTT
CDR3: CASSEGGVQPQHF

J: TRBJ2-5
size: .
D: .
V: TRBV7-8
DNA: TGTGCCAGCTCAGCCCGCCTGATCCAAGAGACCCAGTACTTC
CDR3: CASSARLIQETQYF

J: TRBJ2-3
size: few
D: .
V: TRBV4-1
DNA: TGCGCCAGCAGCGTTATCCAGGGAGAAGGTGATACGCAGTATTTT
CDR3: CASSVIQGEGDTQYF

J: TRBJ1-1
size: .
D: .
V: TRBV30
DNA: TGTGCCTGGAGTTCAGGGAGGGAAGCTTTCTTT
CDR3: CAWSSGREAFF

J: TRBJ1-3
size: once
D: .
V: TRBV7-4
DNA: TGTGCCAGCAGCTCCCCCACGGGGTATGTAGGAAACACCATATATTTT
CDR3: CASSSPTGYVGNTIYF

J: TRBJ1-1
size: .
D: .
V: TRBV19
DNA: TGTGCCAGTAGTATATCCTTCCGGGGTGAAGCTTTCTTT
CDR3: CASSISFRGEAFF